Following are 29 T cell receptor beta chains from one sample sequenced in a study of T cell changes during pregnancy in multiple sclerosis (dated by TCRdb to about 2019). The library was produced with the immunoSEQ multiplex PCR assay. Sourced from immuneACCESS, this table was stored by TCRdb with only in-frame sequences that have V and J called. A share of the clones is absent; for the studies checked, an unresolved V gene accounts for under half, and the remainder has no known explanation. A total of tens of thousands of clones appear in this sample, around 90% of them only once. In total, the top ten clones hold 0.7% of the sample. The material sequenced was CD4+ T cells from peripheral blood mononuclear cells, taken before pregnancy. These receptors originate from a female donor with multiple sclerosis, enrolled in a pregnancy study.

The CDR3 DNA sequence: TGTGCCAGCACCGGGGCGGGGGCGATTTCCTACAATGAGCAGTTCTTC. Encoded protein: CASTGAGAISYNEQFF. The chain links TRBV9 to TRBJ2-1; TRBD2 might be the D (7 bases). CDR1 and CDR2 from the germline V gene are SGDLS and YYNGEE. Trimming removed 6 bases at V and 1 base at J, with 17 bases between. The CDR3 extends over 16 amino acids.

The gene calls are TRBV15 and TRBJ2-2; D gene uncertain. The CDR3 spans 13 residues. Germline V lookup: CDR1 LNHNV, CDR2 YYDKDF (reference sequence). Trimming took 0 bases from V and 4 from J, leaving 3 bases between them. The chain's CDR3 is CATSRDVTGELFF. The CDR3 coding sequence is TGTGCCACCAGCAGAGACGTCACCGGGGAGCTGTTTTTT.

The V call is TRBV19, the J call TRBJ2-3, with 8 bases lining up with TRBD2. This CDR3 spans 17 amino acids. Germline CDR1 reads LNHDA; CDR2 reads SQIVND (reference sequence). V gave up 1 base and J gave up 5 bases; unmatched junction bases: 11. The CDR3 here is CASSIVVRAGGIDTQYF. The CDR3 DNA reads as TGTGCCAGTAGTATAGTGGTGCGGGCGGGGGGTATAGATACGCAGTATTTT.

The rearrangement joins TRBV28 to TRBJ1-2, with 7 bases fitting TRBD1. Unmatched junction bases numbered 13, after V lost 4 bases and J lost 5 bases. This CDR3 spans 16 amino acids. Germline V gene sequence: CDR1 MDHEN, CDR2 SYDVKM. For the CDR3, the DNA is TGTGCCAGCAGTTCAACAGGGGTAGGGCTAGTTTATGGCTACACCTTC. Translating it yields CASSSTGVGLVYGYTF.

The CDR3 loop reads CASSLRDRGRGEAFF. DNA of the CDR3: TGTGCCAGCAGTTTACGAGACAGGGGGCGCGGTGAAGCTTTCTTT. This chain uses TRBV27 with TRBJ1-1; 10 bases align to TRBD1. Germline V CDR1 and CDR2: MNHEY, SMNVEV (reference sequence). There are 15 residues in the CDR3. V shed 2 bases, J shed 7 bases, and the junction held 7 bases outside the gene matches.

The genes are TRBV30 and TRBJ1-1; D unclear. The CDR3 runs to 11 residues. V was trimmed by 0 bases and J by 11 bases, leaving 10 bases between them. The germline V gene encodes CDR1 GTSNPN and CDR2 SVGIG (reference sequence). DNA of the CDR3: TGTGCCTGGAGTGTACGGGGTAGCGCTTTCTTT. As protein: CAWSVRGSAFF.

The chain is built from TRBV19 and TRBJ2-2; 7 bases match TRBD1. The V segment lost 6 bases and the J segment 1 base; nucleotides outside the gene matches: 5. The CDR3 has 15 residues. Per the germline V gene, CDR1 is LNHDA and CDR2 is SQIVND (reference sequence). The CDR3 sequence is CASRGTAVNTGELFF. CDR3 DNA sequence: TGTGCCAGTAGAGGGACAGCCGTGAACACCGGGGAGCTGTTTTTT.

V is TRBV10-3 and J is TRBJ2-7; maybe TRBD2 (5 bases). The CDR3 is made up of 12 amino acids. Trimming stripped 4 bases from V and 5 bases from J, with 9 bases between. Germline lookup yields CDR1 ENHRY and CDR2 SYGVKD. CDR3 sequence reads: CAISVGSDEQYF. CDR3 bases: TGTGCCATCAGTGTTGGGAGCGACGAGCAGTACTTC.

In its sample, this clone was seen once. This chain links TRBV18 with TRBJ1-1; 9 bases are shared with TRBD1. Germline V gene lookup returns CDR1 KGHSH and CDR2 LQKENI. The CDR3 contains 17 residues. After removal of 4 bases from V and 2 bases from J, the junction contained 11 bases not matched to a gene. The CDR3 protein is CASSRRARQGGNTEAFF. Here the CDR3 DNA reads TGTGCCAGCTCACGGAGGGCAAGACAGGGGGGAAACACTGAAGCTTTCTTT.

The chain carries TRBV9 and TRBJ2-5, with 7 bases that match TRBD1. This CDR3 contains 14 residues. The germline CDR1 and CDR2 sequences are SGDLS and YYNGEE. V dropped 0 bases and J dropped 5; count of bases not matched to a gene: 4. CDR3 amino acids: CASSVAYRGETQYF. The DNA of the CDR3 is TGTGCCAGCAGCGTAGCATACAGGGGTGAGACCCAGTACTTC.

This rearrangement joins TRBV5-1 to TRBJ2-7, with 10 bases identical to TRBD2. Germline assignment: CDR1 SGHRS and CDR2 YFSETQ. The V gene end was trimmed by 0 bases and the J gene end by 3 bases; junction bases not matched to a gene: 15. There are 19 residues in the CDR3. CDR3 nucleotide sequence: TGCGCCAGCAGCTTGGTCCCTGGAGCGGGGGGGAAAGGAGACTACGAGCAGTACTTC. Protein sequence: CASSLVPGAGGKGDYEQYF.

The rearrangement joins TRBV6-5 to TRBJ1-1; D is perhaps TRBD1 (6 bases). The CDR3 covers 16 residues. Germline V CDR1 and CDR2: MNHEY, SVGAGI. Trimming took off 4 bases at V and 0 bases at J, with 15 bases between the two ends. CDR3 in amino acids: CASSFPSTGMNTEAFF. The CDR3 DNA follows: TGTGCCAGCAGTTTTCCTTCGACAGGTATGAACACTGAAGCTTTCTTT.

The rearrangement joins TRBV6-1 to TRBJ2-3, with D tentatively TRBD2 (6 bases). The CDR3 is made up of 18 amino acids. CDR1 MNHNS and CDR2 SASEGT come from the germline V gene. Trimming removed 0 bases at V and 3 bases at J, with 19 bases between. The CDR3 reads CASSEARGWGRGTDTQYF. In DNA, the CDR3 is TGTGCCAGCAGTGAAGCTCGGGGTTGGGGTCGGGGGACAGATACGCAGTATTTT.

This chain uses TRBV5-1 with TRBJ2-2; TRBD2 aligns across 14 bases. After removal of 3 bases from V and 4 bases from J, the junction contained 11 bases not matched to a gene. The CDR3 is made up of 19 amino acids. Germline assignment: CDR1 SGHRS and CDR2 YFSETQ. The CDR3 spells CASSSPGTSGSKGTGELFF. The CDR3 DNA reads TGCGCCAGCAGCTCCCCCGGGACTAGCGGGAGTAAGGGCACCGGGGAGCTGTTTTTT.

CDR3 DNA: TGTGCCACCAGCAGAGAAGGGGGTATCTACGAGCAGTACTTC. It codes for CATSREGGIYEQYF. The gene calls are TRBV15 and TRBJ2-7; D perhaps matches TRBD1 (6 bases). The V and J ends lost 0 bases and 3 bases respectively, with 9 bases between them. CDR1 LNHNV and CDR2 YYDKDF come from the germline V gene (reference sequence). This CDR3 is built from 14 residues.

J is TRBJ1-3 and V is TRBV9; 8 nucleotides match TRBD1. Germline CDR1 and CDR2: SGDLS and YYNGEE. With V trimmed by 2 bases and J by 4 bases, 5 bases remained unmatched. This CDR3 is 15 amino acids long. DNA of the CDR3: TGTGCCAGCAGCGTCTCGACAGGGGTAGGAAACACCATATATTTT. Amino acid sequence: CASSVSTGVGNTIYF.

This chain uses TRBV5-1 with TRBJ1-6, with 9 bases identical to TRBD1. J gave up 8 bases and V 9 bases, and 9 bases lay outside the gene matches. Germline values: CDR1 SGHRS, CDR2 YFSETQ. This CDR3 contains 14 residues. The CDR3 DNA sequence: TGCGCCACTAGATGGGACAGGGAAGATTCACCCCTCCACTTT. This encodes CATRWDREDSPLHF. Filled out from reference TRBV5-1 and TRBJ1-6, the complete variable domain reads KAGVTQTPRYLIKTRGQQVTLSCSPISGHRSVSWYQQTPGQGLQFLFEYFSETQRNKGNFPGRFSGRQFSNSRSEMNVSTLELGDSALYLCATRWDREDSPLHFGNGTRLTVT.

Turning to this clone: Other DNA variants within this sample encode the same CDR3. The chain joins TRBV4-2 to TRBJ2-5; a possible D gene is TRBD2 (7 bases). The V end lost 0 bases, the J end lost 5 bases, and 16 bases lay between the germline ends. The CDR3 extends over 16 amino acids. The germline V gene encodes CDR1 LGHNA and CDR2 YNFKEQ. The CDR3 nucleotides are TGTGCCAGCAGCCAAGAAGGTGGGGGGGCGCGGGAGACCCAGTACTTC. This sequence encodes CASSQEGGGARETQYF.

The J gene is TRBJ2-6, the V gene TRBV27; TRBD2 aligns across 7 bases. V lost 6 bases, J lost 0 bases, and 14 bases stayed unmatched. The CDR3 contains 19 residues. Germline CDR1 MNHEY, CDR2 SMNVEV (reference sequence). The CDR3 nucleotides are TGTGCCAGCAGCCCCCGGGGGGATTCAATACCCTCTGGGGCCAACGTCCTGACTTTC. As protein: CASSPRGDSIPSGANVLTF.

This clone showed up just once. The CDR3 region has the DNA TGTGCCAGCAGTTTCCTAGCGGGCACAGATACGCAGTATTTT. It translates to CASSFLAGTDTQYF. The rearrangement joins TRBV6-5 to TRBJ2-3; 7 positions agree with TRBD2. V lost 4 bases to trimming and J lost 1 base; unmatched junction nucleotides: 2. This CDR3 contains 14 residues. Germline-derived CDR1 and CDR2 are MNHEY and SVGAGI.

The CDR3 region is CASSPGTGENTEAFF. The CDR3 DNA is TGTGCCAGCAGTCCTGGGACAGGGGAGAACACTGAAGCTTTCTTT. This chain connects TRBV27 to TRBJ1-1; TRBD1 matches at 10 bases. V shed 5 bases, J shed 1 base, and the junction held 4 bases outside the gene matches. The germline V gene has CDR1 MNHEY and CDR2 SMNVEV (reference sequence). This CDR3 contains 15 residues.

The chain couples TRBV7-6 to TRBJ1-1, with D possibly matching TRBD1 (5 bases). Germline values: CDR1 SGHVS, CDR2 FNYEAQ. This CDR3 has 14 residues. The V and J ends lost 2 bases and 3 bases respectively, with 10 bases between them. The CDR3 coding sequence is TGTGCCAGCAGCTTACTTGGGGCTGACACTGAAGCTTTCTTT. This gives the protein CASSLLGADTEAFF.

This chain joins TRBV6-5 and TRBJ1-1; D is possibly TRBD1 (5 bases). This CDR3 is 15 amino acids long. Trimming removed 6 bases from V and 2 bases from J, with 16 bases in between. From germline, CDR1 is MNHEY and CDR2 SVGAGI. The CDR3 region has the DNA TGTGCCAGCAGGGCAGGGTTTTGGGGAAACACTGAAGCTTTCTTT. The encoded protein is CASRAGFWGNTEAFF.

The chain couples TRBV6-1 to TRBJ2-7; 7 bases align to TRBD2. The germline CDR1 and CDR2 sequences are MNHNS and SASEGT. The V segment lost 6 bases and the J segment 7 bases; nucleotides outside the gene matches: 12. CDR3 length equals 14 residues. The CDR3 DNA reads TGTGCCAGCAGCCGCCGGGGGGAAGCAAGGGAGCAGTACTTC. This sequence encodes CASSRRGEAREQYF.

This rearrangement joins TRBV10-3 to TRBJ1-1; 7 positions agree with TRBD1. V shed 6 bases, J shed 1 base, and the junction held 5 bases outside the gene matches. The CDR3 is 14 residues long. The germline gives CDR1 ENHRY, CDR2 SYGVKD. CDR3 bases: TGTGCCATCAGCCCGGGACAGCCGAACACTGAAGCTTTCTTT. Translation: CAISPGQPNTEAFF.

The gene calls are TRBV10-3 and TRBJ2-2, with TRBD1 matching over 8 bases. Per the germline V gene, CDR1 is ENHRY and CDR2 is SYGVKD. V lost 4 bases and J lost 6; bases outside the gene matches: 4. This CDR3 is 14 amino acids long. The CDR3 here is CAISAKQGAGELFF. The DNA of the CDR3 is TGTGCCATCAGTGCCAAACAGGGGGCCGGGGAGCTGTTTTTT.

The CDR3 DNA follows: TGTGCCAGCAGCGCCCAGGACAGGGGGAACTATGGCTACACCTTC. Protein: CASSAQDRGNYGYTF. The chain recombines TRBV11-2 with TRBJ1-2; 10 bases agree with TRBD1. Unmatched junction bases numbered 5, after V lost 5 bases and J lost 2 bases. The CDR3 consists of 15 residues. Germline V gives CDR1 SGHAT, CDR2 FQNNGV.

The chain joins TRBV2 to TRBJ1-5; tentative D call: TRBD1 (6 bases). V dropped 5 bases and J dropped 2 bases, with 13 bases sitting between them. There are 15 residues in the CDR3. Germline V gene lookup returns CDR1 SNHLY and CDR2 FYNNEI. The CDR3 coding sequence is TGTGCCAGCAGTTCAGGGGTTATGGGCAATCAGCCCCAGCATTTT. Translating it yields CASSSGVMGNQPQHF.

The V call is TRBV15, the J call TRBJ1-5; the match to TRBD1 covers 9 bases. Germline V CDR1 and CDR2: LNHNV, YYDKDF (reference sequence). This CDR3 contains 14 residues. The ends lost 5 bases at V and 3 bases at J; junction bases unmatched: 2. CDR3 nucleotide sequence: TGTGCCACCAGCCGGGACAGGGTCAATCAGCCCCAGCATTTT. Translated, it gives CATSRDRVNQPQHF.